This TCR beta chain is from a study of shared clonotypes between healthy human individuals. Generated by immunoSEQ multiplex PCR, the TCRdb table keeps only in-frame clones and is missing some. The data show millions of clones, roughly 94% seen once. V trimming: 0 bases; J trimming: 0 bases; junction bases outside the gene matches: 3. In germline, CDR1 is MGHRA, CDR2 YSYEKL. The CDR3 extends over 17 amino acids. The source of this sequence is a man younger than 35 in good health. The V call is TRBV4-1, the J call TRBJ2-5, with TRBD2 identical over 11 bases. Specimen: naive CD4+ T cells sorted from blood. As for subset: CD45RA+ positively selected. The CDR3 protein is CASSQDIAGGYQETQYF. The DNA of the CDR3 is TGCGCCAGCAGCCAAGATATAGCGGGAGGGTACCAAGAGACCCAGTACTTC.